The 3 T cell receptor beta chains below come from one sample, sequenced in a study of blood T cell repertoires in COVID-19. Only in-frame clones appear in the TCRdb table, and some are missing; sequencing was by immunoSEQ multiplex PCR. The sample consists of around 100,000 clones, about 85% of them appearing once. The specimen sequenced was peripheral blood. These receptors were collected from a middle-aged man with acute or convalescent COVID-19.

The genes are TRBV9 and TRBJ2-3; 12 bases align to TRBD2. The J segment lost 3 bases and the V segment lost 0 bases, leaving 5 bases of the junction unmatched. Germline lookup yields CDR1 SGDLS and CDR2 YYNGEE. The CDR3 extends over 17 amino acids. CDR3 protein: CASSVAPSGGVTDTQYF. Written as DNA, the CDR3 is TGTGCCAGCAGCGTAGCCCCTAGCGGGGGGGTAACAGATACGCAGTATTTT.

The chain couples TRBV7-9 to TRBJ2-2, with TRBD2 as a possible D gene (5 bases). CDR1 and CDR2 (germline): SEHNR, FQNEAQ (reference sequence). Trimming pared 0 bases from V and 6 bases from J, leaving 11 bases between. The CDR3 runs to 15 residues. CDR3 sequence (DNA): TGTGCCAGCAGCTTAGCGCTAGCTTACGCCGGGGAGCTGTTTTTT. Translation: CASSLALAYAGELFF.

Comments on this clone: The sample contains more than one DNA sequence encoding this CDR3. This chain uses TRBV19 with TRBJ2-1; 11 bases line up with TRBD2. Trimming took 3 bases from V and 4 from J; bases not matched to a gene: 8. This CDR3 spans 17 amino acids. Germline V gene sequence: CDR1 LNHDA, CDR2 SQIVND (reference sequence). For the CDR3, the DNA is TGTGCCAGTAGTATCCCTCCTTTAGCGGGGGGGTACAATGAGCAGTTCTTC. This codes for CASSIPPLAGGYNEQFF.